The 16 T cell receptor beta chains reported below all come from one sample, sequenced in a study of CD8+ T cells in alopecia areata. Treatment: oral pan-JAK inhibitor, 5-10 mg twice daily. cDNA serving as the sequencing template came from extracted, reverse transcribed RNA. Data came from immunoSEQ multiplex PCR; TCRdb stores just in-frame clones and leaves some out. The repertoire holds some 110,000 clones, with roughly 60% as singletons. The sequenced sample was CD8+ T cells sorted from blood, obtained at week 4, from a patient treated with tofacitinib. These receptors were taken from a human donor with alopecia areata.

The chain carries TRBV29-1 and TRBJ1-1, with D uncertain. Trimming took off 7 bases at V and 11 bases at J, with 8 bases between the two ends. Germline values: CDR1 SQVTM, CDR2 ANQGSEA. The CDR3 covers 8 residues. CDR3 sequence: CSARDAFF. The DNA for the CDR3 is TGCAGCGCCCGCGATGCTTTCTTT.

The V call is TRBV4-1, the J call TRBJ2-1, with 10 bases fitting TRBD1. The CDR3 runs to 16 residues. Germline loops: CDR1 MGHRA, CDR2 YSYEKL. V lost 1 base and J lost 8; bases outside the gene matches: 8. The CDR3 reads CASSQGGQGTLYEQFF. The CDR3 bases are TGCGCCAGCAGCCAAGGGGGACAGGGGACTTTATATGAGCAGTTCTTC.

This rearrangement joins TRBV4-1 to TRBJ2-5, with D unclear. The germline V gene encodes CDR1 MGHRA and CDR2 YSYEKL. The length of the CDR3 is 14 residues. Trimming shortened V by 0 bases and J by 4 bases, and 9 bases separated the two germline ends. Written as DNA, the CDR3 is TGCGCCAGCAGCCAAGAGGGCACGGCAGAGACCCAGTACTTC. Encoded protein: CASSQEGTAETQYF.

The chain recombines TRBV5-1 with TRBJ2-5; D might be TRBD2 (6 bases). This CDR3 has 16 amino acids. From germline, CDR1 is SGHRS and CDR2 YFSETQ. The V end was cut by 4 bases, the J end by 2 bases, with 18 bases between. The DNA for the CDR3 is TGCGCCAGCAGCCTAGAGACTAGGAGAGTTCAAGAGACCCAGTACTTC. Protein: CASSLETRRVQETQYF.

The rearrangement joins TRBV29-1 to TRBJ1-2, with D tentatively TRBD1 (5 bases). V was shortened by 3 bases and J by 2 bases, with 10 bases between the two germline ends. In germline, CDR1 is SQVTM, CDR2 ANQGSEA. This CDR3 has 13 amino acids. In DNA, the CDR3 is TGCAGCGTTGATCCAGGGCCGAACTATGGCTACACCTTC. It translates to CSVDPGPNYGYTF. Full variable domain (rest looked up from reference TRBV29-1 and TRBJ1-2): SAVISQKPSRDICQRGTSLTIQCQVDSQVTMMFWYRQQPGQSLTLIATANQGSEATYESGFVIDKFPISRPNLTFSTLTVSNMSPEDSSIYLCSVDPGPNYGYTFGSGTRLTVV.

This clone has a handful of counts. The chain is built from TRBV30 and TRBJ2-1; D not resolved. Germline lookup yields CDR1 GTSNPN and CDR2 SVGIG (reference sequence). CDR3 length equals 13 residues. Trimming removed 3 bases at V and 1 base at J, with 7 bases between. The CDR3 region is CAWSLRSYNEQFF. CDR3 nucleotides: TGTGCCTGGAGCTTGAGGTCCTACAATGAGCAGTTCTTC.

The chain is built from TRBV5-1 and TRBJ2-2; D unresolved. V was cut by 0 bases and J by 6 bases, with 9 bases left in between. Looked up from germline, CDR1 is SGHRS and CDR2 is YFSETQ. This CDR3 spans 14 amino acids. The CDR3 reads CASSLAPKSGELFF. In DNA form, the CDR3 reads TGCGCCAGCAGCTTGGCCCCGAAGTCCGGGGAGCTGTTTTTT.

This clone was recorded a few times. The chain uses TRBV29-1 and TRBJ2-7, with 9 bases lining up with TRBD1. CDR3 length: 13 residues. Germline V CDR1 and CDR2: SQVTM, ANQGSEA. The J segment lost 5 bases and the V segment lost 7 bases, leaving 9 bases of the junction unmatched. The CDR3 reads CSGSGDRANEQYF. The CDR3 DNA follows: TGCAGCGGAAGCGGGGACAGGGCCAACGAGCAGTACTTC.

In this sample, this clone turned up a few times. This rearrangement joins TRBV4-3 to TRBJ2-3, with 9 bases that match TRBD1. Germline-derived CDR1 and CDR2 are LGHNA and YSLEER. The CDR3 covers 17 residues. The junction had 5 bases not matched to a gene; V was cut back by 1 base and J by 0 bases. CDR3 loop: CASSQGGTGWSTDTQYF. Written as DNA, the CDR3 is TGCGCCAGCAGCCAAGGGGGGACAGGGTGGAGCACAGATACGCAGTATTTT.

The chain recombines TRBV9 with TRBJ2-7; 10 nucleotides line up with TRBD2. In germline, CDR1 is SGDLS, CDR2 YYNGEE. CDR3 length: 16 residues. V gave up 0 bases and J gave up 4 bases; unmatched junction bases: 7. The CDR3 region is CASSVASTSGAYEQYF. CDR3 in DNA: TGTGCCAGCAGCGTAGCATCCACTAGCGGGGCGTACGAGCAGTACTTC. The full variable domain, rest sourced from reference TRBV9 and TRBJ2-7, is DSGVTQTPKHLITATGQRVTLRCSPRSGDLSVYWYQQSLDQGLQFLIQYYNGEERAKGNILERFSAQQFPDLHSELNLSSLELGDSALYFCASSVASTSGAYEQYFGPGTRLTVT.

This clone is a singleton in its sample. Here the CDR3 reads CAWSAGERSNQPQHF. In DNA form, the CDR3 reads TGTGCCTGGAGCGCCGGGGAGAGGAGCAATCAGCCCCAGCATTTT. This chain uses TRBV30 with TRBJ1-5; D gene unclear. Germline V gene lookup returns CDR1 GTSNPN and CDR2 SVGIG (reference sequence). V dropped 3 bases and J dropped 1 base, with 13 bases sitting between them. The CDR3 covers 15 residues.

The chain recombines TRBV29-1 with TRBJ1-1; D is undetermined. CDR3 length: 11 amino acids. CDR1 is SQVTM, CDR2 ANQGSEA, per germline. Trimming removed 4 bases at V and 5 bases at J, with 8 bases between. CDR3 DNA sequence: TGCAGCGTTGCGGTTCGAACTGAAGCTTTCTTT. This gives the protein CSVAVRTEAFF.

This rearrangement joins TRBV29-1 to TRBJ2-2; maybe TRBD2 (6 bases). The CDR3 length is 14 residues. The V and J ends lost 3 bases and 0 bases respectively, with 8 bases between them. The germline V gene has CDR1 SQVTM and CDR2 ANQGSEA. CDR3 sequence reads: CSVEGGSNTGELFF. The CDR3 DNA reads as TGCAGCGTTGAGGGGGGATCGAACACCGGGGAGCTGTTTTTT.

The chain links TRBV7-8 to TRBJ2-7, with TRBD2 as a possible D gene (5 bases). V lost 2 bases, J lost 1 base, and 12 bases lay in between. Germline values: CDR1 SGHVS, CDR2 FQNEAQ. This CDR3 spans 15 amino acids. The CDR3 protein is CASSLSADWSYEQYF. Here the CDR3 DNA reads TGTGCCAGCAGCTTATCGGCGGACTGGTCCTACGAGCAGTACTTC.

V is TRBV29-1 and J is TRBJ2-3; no definite D call. The ends were cut back, 6 bases at V and 3 bases at J, with 7 bases in the middle. The germline V gene has CDR1 SQVTM and CDR2 ANQGSEA. This CDR3 is 11 amino acids long. CDR3 region: CSVYGTDTQYF. Written as DNA, the CDR3 is TGCAGCGTGTACGGGACAGATACGCAGTATTTT.

This chain uses TRBV2 with TRBJ1-5; 9 positions match TRBD1. The J segment lost 6 bases and the V segment lost 1 base, leaving 7 bases of the junction unmatched. This CDR3 spans 16 amino acids. From germline, CDR1 is SNHLY and CDR2 FYNNEI. The CDR3, as DNA: TGTGCCAGCAGTGAAGTCAATACAGGGGGCGGTCAGCCCCAGCATTTT. Residues: CASSEVNTGGGQPQHF.